Here is one T cell receptor (beta chain) with its context. The sample originates from a study of blood T cell repertoires in COVID-19. Looking at the study overall: Sites across the United States, Italy and Spain contributed samples from acute and convalescent COVID-19. PBMCs, B-cell-depleted T cells, or T cells provided the cDNA or gDNA that made up the material.

Generated by immunoSEQ multiplex PCR, the TCRdb table keeps only in-frame clones and is missing some. The repertoire holds about 59,000 clones, with 70% to 85% as singletons. Germline CDR1 and CDR2: SQVTM and ANQGSEA. This CDR3 spans 13 amino acids. After removal of 7 bases from V and 2 bases from J, the junction contained 5 bases not matched to a gene. The origin of this receptor is a man in his 60s with acute or convalescent COVID-19. V is TRBV29-1 and J is TRBJ2-3, with 8 bases lining up with TRBD1. The sequenced sample consisted of peripheral blood. This CDR3 reads CSAGTGPTDTQYF. The CDR3 nucleotides read TGCAGCGCCGGGACAGGCCCCACAGATACGCAGTATTTT.